This T cell receptor beta chain was sequenced in a study of identical twins' blood T cells. A word on this clonotype: The antigen is not known.

The study's findings and limits: Even for out-of-frame TCRbeta, twins reportedly shared V gene usage much more than unrelated donors.

From the 5' RACE reads, TCRdb called clonotypes with MiXCR, one entry per CDR3 protein. The table records a few hundred thousand distinct CDR3 sequences, over 25% of them present only once. This TCR was recovered from a woman aged 18-49 years in good health. The sequenced material came from PBMCs.

In DNA, the CDR3 is TGTGCCAGCAGCGTAAGCCCTGGAGGGGGCTATAATTCACCCCTCCACTTT. Encoded protein: CASSVSPGGGYNSPLHF. The rearrangement links TRBV9 to TRBJ1-6, with D possibly TRBD1 on 6 matching bases. This CDR3 spans 17 amino acids. The V gene lost 1 base and the J gene lost 3 bases, with 14 bases spanning the gap. The germline gives CDR1 SGDLS, CDR2 YYNGEE. The variable domain in full, completed from reference TRBV9 and TRBJ1-6, reads DSGVTQTPKHLITATGQRVTLRCSPRSGDLSVYWYQQSLDQGLQFLIQYYNGEERAKGNILERFSAQQFPDLHSELNLSSLELGDSALYFCASSVSPGGGYNSPLHFGNGTRLTVT.